The 6 T cell receptor beta chains listed next were all sequenced from one sample in a study of human T cells and chemical hapten exposure. A single record per CDR3 protein comes from TCRdb applying MiXCR to the RACE reads. The profile shows under 95,000 distinct CDR3 sequences, about 10% of them singletons. Indicated time point: healthy volunteer bleed at 2 weeks. The authors extracted total RNA from unfractionated whole blood. The sample comprised whole blood. All receptors derive from a female donor in good health. Some clones in this sample may be carry-over from other donors' samples.

This clonotype was seen a few times. The V and J genes are TRBV15 and TRBJ1-1; D gene ambiguous. The CDR3 contains 15 residues. V was shortened by 1 base and J by 1 base, with 10 bases between the two germline ends. Germline CDR1 LNHNV, CDR2 YYDKDF (reference sequence). In nucleotides, the CDR3 is TGTGCCACCAGCAGAGGTGGAGTGGGGAACACTGAAGCTTTCTTT. This translates into CATSRGGVGNTEAFF.

This clonotype was found a few times. This chain links TRBV6-1 with TRBJ2-1; tentative D call: TRBD2 (6 bases). CDR1 is MNHNS, CDR2 SASEGT, per germline. The CDR3 totals 14 residues. Between the trimmed V and J ends, which lost 3 bases and 7 bases, there was a span of 13 bases. CDR3 sequence (DNA): TGTGCCAGCAGTGATCAGGAGGGTTGGAATGAGCAGTTCTTC. Its protein is CASSDQEGWNEQFF.

This clonotype was detected a few times. The chain has TRBV24-1 and TRBJ2-2; D may correspond to TRBD1 or TRBD2 (5 bases each). CDR1 and CDR2 from the germline V gene are KGHDR and SFDVKD. The CDR3 contains 16 residues. Trimming took off 3 bases at V and 1 base at J, with 11 bases between the two ends. For the CDR3, the DNA is TGTGCCACCAGTGATGCCGGGACCCAGAACACCGGGGAGCTGTTTTTT. It codes for CATSDAGTQNTGELFF.

In this sample, this clonotype turned up a few times. The chain couples TRBV7-8 to TRBJ2-1, with D unresolved. The ends were cut back, 2 bases at V and 12 bases at J, with 14 bases in the middle. The CDR3 runs 13 residues. Per the germline V gene, CDR1 is SGHVS and CDR2 is FQNEAQ. The CDR3 protein is CASSLPFRTRQFF. As DNA, the CDR3 is TGTGCCAGCAGCTTACCCTTTCGGACGAGGCAGTTCTTC.

This clonotype has more than one count but fewer than ten. The chain has TRBV3-1 and TRBJ1-2; 9 bases are a match to TRBD1. V trimming: 3 bases; J trimming: 4 bases; junction bases outside the gene matches: 6. This CDR3 spans 15 amino acids. Germline loops: CDR1 LGHDT, CDR2 YNNKEL (reference sequence). The DNA for the CDR3 is TGTGCCAGCAGCCAGGAAACAGGGGGCGGCTATGGCTACACCTTC. It encodes CASSQETGGGYGYTF.

This clonotype was counted a few times. This rearrangement joins TRBV12-3 or TRBV12-4 to TRBJ2-3, with D possibly matching TRBD1 (5 bases). This CDR3 comprises 16 residues. The germline V and J ends were trimmed by 7 bases and 0 bases, with 17 bases remaining between them. The CDR3 DNA reads TGTGCCAGCACCCATTATCCCGCAGGGAGCACAGATACGCAGTATTTT. Protein: CASTHYPAGSTDTQYF.